Given below is one T cell receptor beta chain in context. Its cognate antigen is unknown. The data derive from a study of OX40 agonist ivuxolimab in advanced cancers. Overall study context: Ivuxolimab was delivered to patients intravenously every 2 weeks at doses spanning 0.01 to 10 mg/kg. Dose-escalation cases comprised hepatocellular carcinoma, melanoma, renal cell or head and neck cancer.

The study, taken as a whole, reports: There was clonal expansion of CD4+ and CD8+ blood T cells by week 6 at 0.1 to 3.0 mg/kg. Among T cells, CD8+ cells averaged more expanded clones than CD4+ cells.

The CDR3 totals 15 residues. Germline V lookup: CDR1 MGHRA, CDR2 YSYEKL. V dropped 2 bases and J dropped 0 bases, with 9 bases sitting between them. Only in-frame clones appear in the TCRdb table, and some are missing; sequencing was by immunoSEQ multiplex PCR. Of 62,000 or so clones in the sample, 85% were seen once. V and J are TRBV4-1 and TRBJ2-3; tentative D call: TRBD2 (5 bases). The TCR sequence derives from an adult with an advanced solid tumor such as melanoma, head and neck, liver or kidney cancer. The sample here was CD4+ or CD8+ T cells sorted from blood, taken in a trial of the OX40 agonist ivuxolimab. The CDR3 DNA reads TGCGCCAGCAGCCAATGGCGGACTAGCACAGATACGCAGTATTTT. Encoded protein: CASSQWRTSTDTQYF.